This record concerns one T cell receptor beta chain sequence. What it recognizes is unknown. Method: immunoSEQ multiplex PCR; TCRdb's copy keeps in-frame clones and lacks some. This table holds roughly 30,000 clones, about 80% found once. This specimen comes from a study of T cell responses to AZD1222 COVID-19 vaccine. Timing groups of about 4 and about 12 weeks for second doses were pooled. Study-wide findings and caveats: Donor demographics were predominantly white British with a female majority; clonal diversity may be underestimated. Receipt of two AZD1222 doses was followed by a rise in Spike-specific TCR breadth and depth. Seropositivity was recorded at baseline in only 6 or 7 AZD1222 recipients.

The receptor was isolated from an adult who received the AZD1222 COVID-19 vaccine. The sequencing here drew on peripheral blood, taken 28 days after the second AZD1222 dose.

As DNA, the CDR3 is TGTGCCAGCACTACAGGGGGCACTGAAGCTTTCTTT. The encoded protein is CASTTGGTEAFF. V usage is TRBV28 and J usage is TRBJ1-1, with 8 bases fitting TRBD1. Germline CDR1 and CDR2: MDHEN and SYDVKM. Losses at the gene ends were 7 bases for V and 4 bases for J; bases not matched to a gene: 2. The CDR3 is 12 residues long.